These T cell receptor beta chains were read from a single sample in a study of CD4 T cells in relation to SARS-CoV-2 and coronaviruses. This table comes from immunoSEQ multiplex PCR, and its TCRdb copy is limited to in-frame clones, with some not included. This table holds about 47,000 clones, 82% found once. Antigens for these TCRs are unknown. The specimen sequenced was naive CD4+ T cells from PBMCs, cultured in vitro. The receptor set was obtained from an adult with COVID-19. CDR3s include the opening cysteine and the closing phenylalanine or tryptophan. A D gene is named only where the DNA matches it firmly. The size field is filled for only some rows; it gives once, few, many or a size class.

j_gene	d_gene	v_gene	abundance	CDR3aa	CDR3nt
TRBJ2-7	TRBD1	TRBV11-1	-	CASSDGQGRSEQYF	TGTGCCAGCAGCGACGGACAGGGTCGGAGCGAGCAGTACTTC
TRBJ2-1	TRBD1	TRBV19	once	CASSRDREYNEQFF	TGTGCCAGTAGTAGAGACAGGGAGTACAATGAGCAGTTCTTC
TRBJ2-2	-	TRBV11-2	-	CASSLGHRLRDTGELFF	TGTGCCAGCAGCTTAGGCCACCGACTCCGAGACACCGGGGAGCTGTTTTTT
TRBJ1-2	-	TRBV6-5	-	CASSRSLGDGYGYTF	TGTGCCAGCAGCCGATCCTTGGGCGATGGCTATGGCTACACCTTC
TRBJ2-7	-	TRBV6-5	few	CASSYMGDSYEQYF	TGTGCCAGCAGTTACATGGGGGACTCCTACGAGCAGTACTTC
TRBJ1-1	TRBD1	TRBV6-9	-	CASTTSGTAPQGTEAFF	TGTGCCAGCACCACGTCTGGGACAGCCCCCCAGGGAACTGAAGCTTTCTTT
TRBJ2-7	TRBD1	TRBV6-5	-	CASSRDRGSEQYF	TGTGCCAGCAGTCGAGACAGGGGGTCCGAGCAGTACTTC
TRBJ2-7	-	TRBV19	-	CASSRELRSYEQYF	TGTGCCAGTAGTAGAGAATTGAGGTCCTACGAGCAGTACTTC
TRBJ2-7	-	TRBV7-9	-	CASSFTYEQYF	TGTGCCAGCAGCTTCACCTACGAGCAGTACTTC
TRBJ1-2	-	TRBV5-6	once	CASSLGADYGYTF	TGTGCCAGCAGCTTGGGGGCCGACTATGGCTACACCTTC
TRBJ2-7	TRBD2	TRBV28	-	CASSLPGLAGAGEQYF	TGTGCCAGCAGCCTACCCGGACTAGCGGGAGCAGGGGAGCAGTACTTC
TRBJ2-5	-	TRBV10-1	-	CASSDRSQETQYF	TGCGCCAGCAGTGACCGCAGCCAAGAGACCCAGTACTTC
TRBJ2-4	-	TRBV28	-	CASSPMTGRENIQYF	TGTGCCAGCAGTCCCATGACAGGGAGGGAAAACATTCAGTACTTC
TRBJ1-5	-	TRBV15	-	CATSRDVEGSSQPQHF	TGTGCCACCAGCAGAGATGTTGAGGGCAGCTCTCAGCCCCAGCATTTT
TRBJ1-5	-	TRBV6-6	-	CASTQGFNQPQHF	TGTGCCAGCACCCAGGGGTTCAATCAGCCCCAGCATTTT
TRBJ2-2	-	TRBV11-2	-	CASSLEGGGTGELFF	TGTGCCAGCAGCTTAGAAGGGGGAGGCACCGGGGAGCTGTTTTTT
TRBJ2-7	-	TRBV28	-	CASSLSNYEQYF	TGTGCCAGCAGTTTATCCAATTACGAGCAGTACTTC
TRBJ1-6	-	TRBV9	-	CASSVGRDSPLHF	TGTGCCAGCAGCGTAGGGCGAGATTCACCCCTCCACTTT
TRBJ1-5	-	TRBV5-1	-	CASSFGQARNQPQHF	TGCGCCAGCAGCTTCGGCCAGGCGCGCAATCAGCCCCAGCATTTT
TRBJ2-1	-	TRBV28	-	CASSSYNEQFF	TGTGCCAGCAGTTCCTACAATGAGCAGTTCTTC
TRBJ1-2	-	TRBV7-8	-	CASSPGPKDGYTF	TGTGCCAGCAGCCCCGGACCGAAAGATGGCTACACCTTC
TRBJ1-1	TRBD1	TRBV28	-	CASSLNDRVGTFF	TGTGCCAGCAGTTTAAACGACAGGGTGGGGACTTTCTTT
TRBJ1-1	-	TRBV5-1	few	CASSLVAGAPGEAFF	TGCGCCAGCAGCTTGGTCGCGGGGGCGCCCGGTGAAGCTTTCTTT
TRBJ2-3	TRBD2	TRBV7-3	-	CASSLRTSGTDTQYF	TGTGCCAGCAGCCTCCGGACTAGCGGGACAGATACGCAGTATTTT
TRBJ2-7	-	TRBV5-1	-	CASSLGVGRGAVYEQYF	TGCGCCAGCAGCTTGGGGGTTGGTCGGGGGGCGGTCTACGAGCAGTACTTC
TRBJ2-4	-	TRBV12-3/TRBV12-4	once	CASSRQRGDIQYF	TGTGCCAGCAGCCGCCAGCGTGGGGACATTCAGTACTTC
TRBJ2-3	-	TRBV15	-	CATSSSRGTDTQYF	TGTGCCACCAGCAGCTCCCGGGGCACAGATACGCAGTATTTT
TRBJ2-5	TRBD1	TRBV5-1	-	CASSLVQGGQETQYF	TGCGCCAGCAGCTTGGTACAGGGGGGTCAAGAGACCCAGTACTTC
TRBJ2-7	TRBD1	TRBV13	-	CASTRTGAYEQYF	TGTGCCAGCACCCGGACAGGGGCCTACGAGCAGTACTTC
TRBJ2-5	-	TRBV7-3	few	CASSHGRGSTETQYF	TGTGCCAGCAGCCATGGTAGGGGTTCAACAGAGACCCAGTACTTC
TRBJ2-5	-	TRBV28	-	CASSLLGPQETQYF	TGTGCCAGCAGTTTGCTGGGACCGCAAGAGACCCAGTACTTC
TRBJ1-2	TRBD1	TRBV4-1	-	CASSQEGTGRNYGYTF	TGCGCCAGCAGCCAAGAAGGGACAGGGCGGAACTATGGCTACACCTTC
TRBJ2-1	-	TRBV9	-	CASSADVTEYNEQFF	TGTGCCAGCAGCGCGGACGTGACAGAATACAATGAGCAGTTCTTC
TRBJ1-1	TRBD1	TRBV2	few	CASREPGGGVLNTEAFF	TGTGCCAGCAGGGAACCAGGGGGCGGCGTCTTGAACACTGAAGCTTTCTTT
TRBJ2-3	TRBD1	TRBV19	-	CASSSSGQLTDTQYF	TGTGCCAGTAGTTCCTCGGGACAGTTGACAGATACGCAGTATTTT
TRBJ2-7	-	TRBV19	-	CAVGHVEQYF	TGTGCCGTCGGCCACGTCGAGCAGTACTTC
TRBJ2-1	-	TRBV2	-	CASSERGSINEQFF	TGTGCCAGCAGTGAGAGGGGGAGCATTAATGAGCAGTTCTTC
TRBJ2-1	TRBD2	TRBV5-1	-	CATPGVTSPSGRPGLTYNEQFF	TGCGCCACCCCTGGGGTGACAAGTCCTAGCGGGAGGCCCGGTCTTACCTACAATGAGCAGTTCTTC
TRBJ2-7	TRBD1	TRBV19	-	CASSSRMDRGPGEQYF	TGTGCCAGTAGTTCACGAATGGACAGGGGGCCGGGCGAGCAGTACTTC
TRBJ2-7	-	TRBV2	-	CASSGDRFSYEQYF	TGTGCCAGCAGTGGTGACAGGTTCTCCTACGAGCAGTACTTC
TRBJ2-1	TRBD2	TRBV7-3	-	CASSRSGGYNEQFF	TGTGCCAGCAGCCGTAGCGGGGGCTACAATGAGCAGTTCTTC
TRBJ1-3	-	TRBV19	-	CASSSNPGTVFSGNTIYF	TGTGCCAGTAGTTCCAATCCCGGGACGGTCTTCTCTGGAAACACCATATATTTT
TRBJ1-3	TRBD1	TRBV18	few	CASSPQLGTGGNTIYF	TGTGCCAGCTCACCCCAACTCGGGACAGGGGGAAACACCATATATTTT
TRBJ1-5	-	TRBV10-3	-	CAIILPENQPQHF	TGTGCCATCATCCTCCCAGAAAATCAGCCCCAGCATTTT
TRBJ2-1	-	TRBV30	-	CASNRLASYNEQFF	TGTGCCTCTAACCGGCTAGCGTCCTACAATGAGCAGTTCTTC
TRBJ1-1	-	TRBV28	-	CASSLTGSTEAFF	TGTGCCAGCAGTTTAACAGGGAGCACTGAAGCTTTCTTT
TRBJ2-3	-	TRBV9	-	CASSPPASTDTQYF	TGTGCCAGCAGCCCCCCCGCTTCCACAGATACGCAGTATTTT
TRBJ2-5	-	TRBV24-1	-	CATSDPLRGRETQYF	TGTGCCACCAGTGATCCCTTAAGGGGACGAGAGACCCAGTACTTC
TRBJ2-3	TRBD2	TRBV5-1	-	CASSGLAGRDTQYF	TGCGCCAGCAGCGGACTAGCGGGTAGAGATACGCAGTATTTT
TRBJ2-1	-	TRBV11-2	few	CASGNNEQFF	TGTGCCAGCGGAAACAATGAGCAGTTCTTC
TRBJ2-1	-	TRBV7-3	-	CASSRSSYNEQFF	TGTGCCAGCAGCCGGAGCTCCTACAATGAGCAGTTCTTC
TRBJ2-3	-	TRBV7-2	-	CASSWVGTGTDTQYF	TGTGCCAGCAGCTGGGTGGGGACGGGTACAGATACGCAGTATTTT
TRBJ2-5	-	TRBV5-8	once	CASSLGGRPKYQETQYF	TGTGCCAGCAGCTTGGGGGGAAGGCCGAAGTACCAAGAGACCCAGTACTTC
TRBJ1-5	TRBD1	TRBV6-5	few	CASSTDRGIQPQHF	TGTGCCAGCAGTACAGACAGGGGTATTCAGCCCCAGCATTTT
TRBJ2-1	-	TRBV28	-	CASSPGINSYNEQFF	TGTGCCAGCAGTCCCGGGATAAACTCCTACAATGAGCAGTTCTTC
TRBJ1-4	-	TRBV7-8	-	CASSTNRGTNEKLFF	TGTGCCAGCAGTACGAACCGGGGGACTAATGAAAAACTGTTTTTT
TRBJ2-1	TRBD2	TRBV24-1	few	CATSPGTSGSSYNEQFF	TGTGCCACCAGCCCCGGGACTAGCGGGAGCTCCTACAATGAGCAGTTCTTC